These 11 T cell receptor beta chains were sequenced from one sample in a study of shared clonotypes between healthy human individuals. Assay used: immunoSEQ multiplex PCR; TCRdb lists only in-frame clones, some missing. The table has 950,000 to 1,100,000 clones, approximately 80% seen once. The sequenced material came from memory CD4+ T cells from PBMCs. Documented subset: CD45RA-negative fraction. Receptors originate from a man aged 18 to 35 in good health. Some clones in this sample may be carry-over from other donors' samples.

This chain connects TRBV5-1 to TRBJ1-1, with D possibly TRBD1 on 5 matching bases. Trimming stripped 2 bases from V and 2 bases from J, with 19 bases between. Per germline, CDR1 SGHRS and CDR2 YFSETQ. This CDR3 has 17 residues. CDR3 in amino acids: CASSFAPWSGGNTEAFF. The DNA of the CDR3 is TGCGCCAGCAGCTTCGCCCCTTGGAGCGGGGGAAACACTGAAGCTTTCTTT.

This clone was observed a few times. V gene TRBV28 combines with J gene TRBJ1-3; D unclear. The length of the CDR3 is 14 residues. Germline V gene lookup returns CDR1 MDHEN and CDR2 SYDVKM. Trimming took 7 bases from V and 0 from J, leaving 10 bases between them. CDR3 sequence reads: CASTSTYSGNTIYF. Here the CDR3 DNA reads TGTGCCAGCACCTCAACCTACTCTGGAAACACCATATATTTT.

This chain connects TRBV2 to TRBJ1-1, with D possibly TRBD1 on 5 matching bases. Trimming took 4 bases from V and 1 from J, leaving 13 bases between them. Germline V gene data show CDR1 as SNHLY and CDR2 as FYNNEI. The CDR3 length is 15 residues. CDR3 protein: CASSVRQGQNTEAFF. In DNA, the CDR3 is TGTGCCAGCAGTGTAAGGCAGGGTCAGAACACTGAAGCTTTCTTT.

The rearrangement joins TRBV11-2 to TRBJ2-4, with D possibly being TRBD1 (6 bases). Germline values: CDR1 SGHAT, CDR2 FQNNGV. V lost 11 bases and J 2 bases, leaving 10 bases between the germline ends. The CDR3 totals 12 residues. CDR3 region: CASGTTKNIQYF. The CDR3 DNA is TGTGCCTCCGGGACAACCAAAAACATTCAGTACTTC.

The chain is built from TRBV9 and TRBJ2-3; 7 bases are shared with TRBD2. Germline V gene data show CDR1 as SGDLS and CDR2 as YYNGEE. This CDR3 region has 15 residues. Germline trimming cut 4 bases from V and 0 bases from J; bases unmatched to any gene: 5. CDR3 DNA: TGTGCCAGCAGCCGGGGGGACCCTAGCACAGATACGCAGTATTTT. As protein: CASSRGDPSTDTQYF.

This chain uses TRBV6-4 with TRBJ1-2; TRBD1 matches at 11 bases. Germline V gene lookup returns CDR1 MRHNA and CDR2 SNTAGT. CDR3 size: 20 residues. V dropped 0 bases and J dropped 8; count of bases not matched to a gene: 20. This CDR3 is CASSDSTLLNRDRGTKGYTF. The CDR3 region has the DNA TGTGCCAGCAGTGACTCGACGCTCTTAAACCGGGACAGGGGGACTAAAGGCTACACCTTC.

The chain employs TRBV18 and TRBJ2-7, with TRBD1 identical over 9 bases. V was pared by 2 bases and J by 6 bases, with 8 bases of the junction left unmatched. Per germline, CDR1 KGHSH and CDR2 LQKENI. The CDR3 length is 15 residues. This CDR3 is CASSPYGTGILEQYF. DNA for the CDR3: TGTGCCAGCTCACCATACGGGACAGGGATCCTCGAGCAGTACTTC.

The chain joins TRBV14 to TRBJ1-1; D gene uncertain. The CDR3 totals 13 residues. V was pared by 2 bases and J by 6 bases, with 10 bases between. CDR1 and CDR2 from the germline V gene are SGHDN and FVKESK. The CDR3 reads CASSQSALSEAFF. The CDR3 bases are TGTGCCAGCAGCCAATCCGCCCTCTCTGAAGCTTTCTTT.

CDR3 sequence: CASSAPRGNTGELFF. The CDR3 nucleotides read TGTGCCAGCAGTGCCCCTCGGGGGAACACCGGGGAGCTGTTTTTT. The chain couples TRBV28 to TRBJ2-2; perhaps TRBD2 as D (5 bases). The CDR3 runs to 15 residues. With 5 bases removed from V and 1 base from J, the gap between germline ends came to 11 bases. Germline CDR1 is MDHEN and CDR2 is SYDVKM.

In its sample, this clone was seen a few times. The same CDR3 can be traced to other DNA sequences in this sample. CDR3 coding DNA: TGTGCCTGGAGTTCCTCCGGGGGAGAGACCCAGTACTTC. This encodes CAWSSSGGETQYF. This chain joins TRBV30 and TRBJ2-5, with D maybe TRBD2 (6 bases). The V end was cut by 2 bases, the J end by 4 bases, with 11 bases between. Germline V lookup: CDR1 GTSNPN, CDR2 SVGIG (reference sequence). The CDR3 is made up of 13 amino acids.

As to this clone: Within the sample, other DNA sequences also encode this same CDR3. The chain links TRBV20-1 to TRBJ2-7, with D perhaps TRBD2 (5 bases). V was pared by 1 base and J by 4 bases, with 5 bases between. Germline V gene lookup returns CDR1 DFQATT and CDR2 SNEGSKA (reference sequence). The CDR3 is 11 residues long. The CDR3 loop reads CSARGGYEQYF. The CDR3 nucleotides are TGCAGTGCTAGAGGCGGGTACGAGCAGTACTTC.